This TCR beta chain stems from a study of blood T cell repertoires in COVID-19. The data were produced by immunoSEQ multiplex PCR, yet TCRdb's version contains in-frame clones alone and is incomplete. This sample has 35,000 to 45,000 clones, with about four fifths found just once. Germline values: CDR1 ENHRY, CDR2 SYGVKD. The CDR3 is 15 amino acids. Trimming removed 6 bases at V and 0 bases at J, with 14 bases between. This TCR came from a man in his 70s with acute or convalescent COVID-19. The sequencing input was peripheral blood. The chain carries TRBV10-3 and TRBJ1-2, with D possibly being TRBD1 (5 bases). Written as DNA, the CDR3 is TGTGCCATCAGCACGCCGGACACTTCTAACTATGGCTACACCTTC. It translates to CAISTPDTSNYGYTF.